These T cell receptor beta chains were read from a single sample in a study of T-cell memory formation after mild COVID-19. Each CDR3 protein gets one entry after TCRdb re-called the 5' RACE reads with MiXCR. The table records about 170,000 distinct CDR3 sequences, 10% to 15% of them present only once. The source material was PBMCs or a T cell subset sorted from them (not recorded which). The receptors come from a man aged 18 to 29 who had mild COVID-19 (a few samples of this study predate the infection). Cell type and time point are not known. Each CDR3 is given with its conserved first and last residue. The order of the fields is V gene, J gene, D gene, clone size, CDR3 protein, CDR3 DNA. D genes are given only for firm matches. Where a row states a size, it is once, few, many or the class of an expanded clone; other rows omit it.

V gene: TRBV2
J gene: TRBJ2-5
D gene: TRBD2
clone size: few
CDR3 protein: CASTGLAGMYQETQYF
CDR3 DNA: TGTGCCAGCACGGGACTAGCGGGGATGTACCAAGAGACCCAGTACTTC

V gene: TRBV9
J gene: TRBJ1-6
D gene: .
clone size: .
CDR3 protein: CASSASGTNLYSPLHF
CDR3 DNA: TGTGCCAGCAGCGCCAGTGGGACTAATCTGTATTCACCCCTCCACTTT

V gene: TRBV12-3/TRBV12-4
J gene: TRBJ1-4
D gene: .
clone size: few
CDR3 protein: CASSLERGRLFF
CDR3 DNA: TGTGCCAGCAGCCTGGAAAGGGGGAGGCTGTTTTTT

V gene: TRBV12-3/TRBV12-4
J gene: TRBJ2-7
D gene: .
clone size: few
CDR3 protein: CASSHDRFPYEQYF
CDR3 DNA: TGTGCCAGCAGTCATGACAGGTTCCCCTACGAGCAGTACTTC

V gene: TRBV6-4
J gene: TRBJ2-1
D gene: TRBD1
clone size: few
CDR3 protein: CARATGGWSYNEQFF
CDR3 DNA: TGTGCCAGGGCGACAGGGGGCTGGTCCTACAATGAGCAGTTCTTC

V gene: TRBV24-1
J gene: TRBJ1-4
D gene: .
clone size: many
CDR3 protein: CATSDPTVRKLFF
CDR3 DNA: TGTGCCACCAGTGACCCGACAGTCAGAAAACTGTTTTTT

V gene: TRBV15
J gene: TRBJ1-2
D gene: .
clone size: many
CDR3 protein: CATSRDYFPGEGYTF
CDR3 DNA: TGTGCCACCAGCAGAGATTATTTTCCAGGGGAGGGCTACACCTTC

V gene: TRBV14
J gene: TRBJ1-5
D gene: .
clone size: few
CDR3 protein: CASSQVGNQPQHF
CDR3 DNA: TGTGCCAGCAGCCAGGTTGGCAATCAGCCCCAGCATTTT

V gene: TRBV6-5
J gene: TRBJ2-5
D gene: .
clone size: .
CDR3 protein: CASSYGISGTQYF
CDR3 DNA: TGTGCCAGCAGTTACGGGATTAGTGGGACCCAGTACTTC

V gene: TRBV14
J gene: TRBJ2-3
D gene: .
clone size: .
CDR3 protein: CASSHIRDGQDTQYF
CDR3 DNA: TGTGCCAGCAGCCATATCCGGGACGGACAAGATACGCAGTATTTT

V gene: TRBV5-1
J gene: TRBJ2-1
D gene: TRBD2
clone size: many
CDR3 protein: CASSLGLASWNEQFF
CDR3 DNA: TGCGCCAGCAGCTTAGGACTAGCGAGTTGGAATGAGCAGTTCTTC

V gene: TRBV12-3/TRBV12-4
J gene: TRBJ2-1
D gene: .
clone size: .
CDR3 protein: CASTLGAFYNEQFF
CDR3 DNA: TGTGCCAGCACCCTGGGAGCTTTCTACAATGAGCAGTTCTTC

V gene: TRBV6-5
J gene: TRBJ1-1
D gene: .
clone size: many
CDR3 protein: CASSYRGGTFF
CDR3 DNA: TGTGCCAGCAGTTACCGGGGCGGAACTTTCTTT

V gene: TRBV12-3/TRBV12-4
J gene: TRBJ1-1
D gene: TRBD1
clone size: .
CDR3 protein: CASSQQGAFWGAFF
CDR3 DNA: TGTGCCAGCAGTCAACAGGGGGCTTTTTGGGGAGCTTTCTTT

V gene: TRBV29-1
J gene: TRBJ1-2
D gene: .
clone size: .
CDR3 protein: CSVGLGRSGYTF
CDR3 DNA: TGCAGCGTTGGGCTAGGGCGGAGTGGCTACACCTTC

V gene: TRBV5-1
J gene: TRBJ1-1
D gene: .
clone size: few
CDR3 protein: CASSPTPGSNTEAFF
CDR3 DNA: TGCGCCAGCAGCCCGACCCCGGGCTCGAACACTGAAGCTTTCTTT

V gene: TRBV12-3/TRBV12-4
J gene: TRBJ2-2
D gene: .
clone size: few
CDR3 protein: CASIATGHGELFF
CDR3 DNA: TGTGCCAGCATCGCCACAGGGCACGGGGAGCTGTTTTTT

V gene: TRBV30
J gene: TRBJ2-7
D gene: .
clone size: .
CDR3 protein: CAWSSGAIEQYF
CDR3 DNA: TGTGCCTGGAGCTCGGGGGCTATAGAGCAGTACTTC

V gene: TRBV5-6
J gene: TRBJ2-3
D gene: .
clone size: many
CDR3 protein: CASSLGQDTQYF
CDR3 DNA: TGTGCCAGCAGCTTGGGCCAGGATACGCAGTATTTT

V gene: TRBV18
J gene: TRBJ1-2
D gene: TRBD1
clone size: .
CDR3 protein: CASSPPDRGRNGYTF
CDR3 DNA: TGTGCCAGCTCACCACCGGACAGGGGGCGTAATGGCTACACCTTC

V gene: TRBV5-1
J gene: TRBJ1-1
D gene: .
clone size: .
CDR3 protein: CASSQSLRGTEAFF
CDR3 DNA: TGCGCCAGCTCCCAGTCACTTCGGGGCACTGAAGCTTTCTTT

V gene: TRBV7-2
J gene: TRBJ2-7
D gene: .
clone size: .
CDR3 protein: CASSLAAGESYEQYF
CDR3 DNA: TGTGCCAGCAGCTTAGCGGCAGGGGAGTCTTACGAGCAGTACTTC

V gene: TRBV6-5
J gene: TRBJ2-7
D gene: TRBD1
clone size: few
CDR3 protein: CASRGAQGAYEQYF
CDR3 DNA: TGTGCCAGCAGAGGGGCACAGGGGGCGTACGAGCAGTACTTC

V gene: TRBV11-3
J gene: TRBJ2-5
D gene: .
clone size: .
CDR3 protein: CASSLDSGQETQYF
CDR3 DNA: TGTGCCAGCAGCTTAGATAGCGGCCAAGAGACCCAGTACTTC

V gene: TRBV3-1
J gene: TRBJ2-5
D gene: .
clone size: few
CDR3 protein: CASSQTQETQYF
CDR3 DNA: TGTGCCAGCAGCCAGACCCAAGAGACCCAGTACTTC

V gene: TRBV18
J gene: TRBJ1-6
D gene: .
clone size: few
CDR3 protein: CASSPGQSSPLHF
CDR3 DNA: TGTGCCAGCTCACCAGGACAGAGTTCACCCCTCCACTTT

V gene: TRBV5-5
J gene: TRBJ2-1
D gene: .
clone size: .
CDR3 protein: CASSPGKRLIDNEQFF
CDR3 DNA: TGTGCCAGCAGCCCGGGCAAGCGGTTAATCGACAATGAGCAGTTCTTC

V gene: TRBV5-1
J gene: TRBJ2-2
D gene: .
clone size: many
CDR3 protein: CASSPPGTLNTGELFF
CDR3 DNA: TGCGCCAGCAGCCCACCCGGGACACTGAACACCGGGGAGCTGTTTTTT

V gene: TRBV7-9
J gene: TRBJ2-5
D gene: TRBD2
clone size: many
CDR3 protein: CASSLRGGGETQYF
CDR3 DNA: TGTGCCAGCAGCTTGCGGGGGGGCGGAGAGACCCAGTACTTC

V gene: TRBV7-2
J gene: TRBJ1-2
D gene: .
clone size: .
CDR3 protein: CASSGRGLWGNGYTF
CDR3 DNA: TGTGCCAGCAGCGGACGGGGACTTTGGGGGAATGGCTACACCTTC

V gene: TRBV5-1
J gene: TRBJ1-6
D gene: TRBD1
clone size: few
CDR3 protein: CASSLQSTGGYNSPLHF
CDR3 DNA: TGCGCCAGCAGCCTACAGTCGACAGGGGGGTATAATTCACCCCTCCACTTT

V gene: TRBV11-2
J gene: TRBJ2-2
D gene: .
clone size: few
CDR3 protein: CAPPGGRNGELFF
CDR3 DNA: TGTGCCCCCCCCGGGGGTAGAAACGGGGAGCTGTTTTTT

V gene: TRBV7-2
J gene: TRBJ2-5
D gene: .
clone size: .
CDR3 protein: CASSMGGPETQYF
CDR3 DNA: TGTGCCAGCAGCATGGGGGGCCCGGAGACCCAGTACTTC